Listed here are 27 T cell receptor beta chains from one sample, sequenced in a study of blood T cells in healthy people across ages. Primed by a sample-barcoded 5' primer and a J-beta primer mix, a second PCR proceeded for 7 to 11 cycles. TCRdb re-called the 5' RACE reads with MiXCR, one entry per CDR3 protein. The table lists some 1.8 million distinct CDR3 sequences, about two fifths of them singletons. Sequenced input: blood. Source of these receptors: a human donor in good health.

The gene calls are TRBV6-6 and TRBJ2-1; TRBD2 matches at 10 bases. The germline gives CDR1 MNHNY, CDR2 SVGAGI (reference sequence). This CDR3 is 14 amino acids long. After removal of 5 bases from V and 8 bases from J, the junction contained 6 bases not matched to a gene. CDR3 sequence (DNA): TGTGCCAGCAGTCAACGAGCGGGGGGGGATGAGCAGTTCTTC. Encoded protein: CASSQRAGGDEQFF.

This clonotype was seen a handful of times. The V gene is TRBV7-2, the J gene TRBJ2-7, with D possibly being TRBD2 (5 bases). V shed 1 base and J shed 5 bases, with 9 bases lying between them. Germline V gene lookup returns CDR1 SGHTA and CDR2 FQGNSA. The CDR3 is 13 residues long. The CDR3 spells CASSLVFGNEQYF. The CDR3 DNA reads TGTGCCAGCAGCTTAGTGTTCGGGAACGAGCAGTACTTC.

This chain links TRBV11-3 with TRBJ2-4; maybe TRBD1 (6 bases). V lost 3 bases to trimming and J lost 8 bases, with 17 bases between them. The germline V gene encodes CDR1 SGHNT and CDR2 YENEEA. The CDR3 spans 15 residues. The CDR3 DNA sequence: TGTGCCAGCAGCTTCACCGGGACAAAATGGGACATTCAGTACTTC. Its protein is CASSFTGTKWDIQYF.

J is TRBJ1-1 and V is TRBV29-1; 7 bases are shared with TRBD1. Germline trimming cut 7 bases from V and 1 base from J; bases unmatched to any gene: 6. The CDR3 is made up of 13 amino acids. Germline CDR1 reads SQVTM; CDR2 reads ANQGSEA. CDR3 DNA sequence: TGCAGCGCAAACAGGGGCCCGAACACTGAAGCTTTCTTT. Translated, it gives CSANRGPNTEAFF.

The genes are TRBV5-1 and TRBJ2-3, with D perhaps TRBD1 (6 bases). Germline V gene sequence: CDR1 SGHRS, CDR2 YFSETQ. The CDR3 is 16 residues long. Trimming took off 4 bases at V and 4 bases at J, with 19 bases between the two ends. The CDR3 spells CASSTRRGEVSDTQYF. The CDR3 coding sequence is TGCGCCAGCAGCACTCGCAGGGGAGAAGTCTCAGATACGCAGTATTTT.

Notes on this clonotype: One end of the junction does not line up with germline, which may come from a read error. The chain is built from TRBV28 and TRBJ2-3; D unclear. This CDR3 is built from 12 residues. Looked up from germline, CDR1 is MDHEN and CDR2 is SYDVKM. DNA for the CDR3: TGTACCAGCAGTTCCCATCCCAATACGCAGTATTTT. Amino acid sequence: CTSSSHPNTQYF. Together with reference TRBV28 and TRBJ2-3, the CDR3 gives the full variable domain: DVKVTQSSRYLVKRTGEKVFLECVQDMDHENMFWYRQDPGLGLRLIYFSYDVKMKEKGDIPEGYSVSREKKERFSLILESASTNQTSMYLCTSSSHPNTQYFGPGTRLTVL.

This sequence joins TRBV12-3 or TRBV12-4 and TRBJ2-3; D may be TRBD1 (5 bases). V lost 7 bases and J 2 bases, leaving 10 bases between the germline ends. The CDR3 extends over 13 amino acids. The CDR3 is CASKSGFTDTQYF. In nucleotides, the CDR3 is TGTGCCAGCAAGTCAGGGTTCACAGATACGCAGTATTTT.

This clonotype occurred a few times. The chain has TRBV2 and TRBJ2-5; TRBD2 agrees at 7 bases. There are 14 residues in the CDR3. Germline CDR1 SNHLY, CDR2 FYNNEI. Unmatched junction bases numbered 10, after V lost 7 bases and J lost 5 bases. The CDR3 coding sequence is TGTGCCAGCACCCGATTAGGTAGCGGGGAGACCCAGTACTTC. Protein sequence: CASTRLGSGETQYF.

This clonotype turned up a few times. V and J are TRBV6-4 and TRBJ2-1; 12 positions agree with TRBD2. This CDR3 region has 16 residues. V lost 2 bases to trimming and J lost 6 bases; unmatched junction nucleotides: 5. In germline, CDR1 is MRHNA, CDR2 SNTAGT. This CDR3 is CASSDQLAGGPNEQFF. CDR3 in DNA: TGTGCCAGCAGTGACCAGCTAGCGGGGGGGCCCAATGAGCAGTTCTTC.

V and J are TRBV20-1 and TRBJ1-5; D gene uncertain. Germline CDR1 and CDR2: DFQATT and SNEGSKA (reference sequence). V lost 1 base, J lost 7 bases, and 11 bases lay in between. This CDR3 comprises 13 residues. CDR3 in DNA: TGCAGTGCTAGAGGAACAGACGCCCAGCCCCAGCATTTT. Translating gives CSARGTDAQPQHF.

This clonotype was counted at least ten times. V is TRBV7-3 and J is TRBJ2-1, with TRBD1 identical over 9 bases. Germline V gives CDR1 SGHTA, CDR2 FQGTGA. V lost 4 bases and J lost 7; bases outside the gene matches: 8. The CDR3 consists of 15 residues. DNA for the CDR3: TGTGCCAGCAGCTCCGACAGGGGGAATAGGAATGAGCAGTTCTTC. It encodes CASSSDRGNRNEQFF.

This chain connects TRBV7-2 to TRBJ1-2; D is ambiguous. V shed 0 bases and J shed 4 bases, with 15 bases lying between them. The germline gives CDR1 SGHTA, CDR2 FQGNSA. The CDR3 consists of 16 residues. CDR3 region: CASSLAIARAGYGYTF. CDR3 nucleotide sequence: TGTGCCAGCAGCTTAGCAATAGCTAGGGCAGGCTATGGCTACACCTTC.

The chain links TRBV29-1 to TRBJ1-4; TRBD1 matches at 9 bases. Germline CDR1 reads SQVTM; CDR2 reads ANQGSEA. The CDR3 extends over 13 amino acids. Trimming removed 7 bases from V and 7 bases from J; junction bases left unmatched: 7. The DNA of the CDR3 is TGCAGCGCCGAGGGGGGACAGGGTGAAAAACTGTTTTTT. As protein: CSAEGGQGEKLFF.

The chain uses TRBV4-1 and TRBJ1-4, with D unclear. Germline CDR1 MGHRA, CDR2 YSYEKL. The CDR3 covers 12 residues. Trimming cost V 5 bases and J 8 bases, with 9 bases left between them. CDR3 sequence: CASSWTEEKLFF. The CDR3 region has the DNA TGCGCCAGCAGCTGGACTGAAGAAAAACTGTTTTTT.

The chain joins TRBV4-1 to TRBJ1-5; maybe TRBD1 (5 bases). Germline values: CDR1 MGHRA, CDR2 YSYEKL. The CDR3 is 16 residues long. Trimming shortened V by 4 bases and J by 4 bases, and 17 bases separated the two germline ends. For the CDR3, the DNA is TGCGCCAGCAGCCCAACAGCAACCCGGGGGAATCAGCCCCAGCATTTT. This codes for CASSPTATRGNQPQHF.

The gene calls are TRBV29-1 and TRBJ1-2, with D uncertain. V lost 2 bases and J 7 bases, leaving 11 bases between the germline ends. Germline CDR1 SQVTM, CDR2 ANQGSEA. This CDR3 is 12 amino acids long. This CDR3 reads CSVEPDGSGYTF. As DNA, the CDR3 is TGCAGCGTTGAACCAGATGGGTCTGGCTACACCTTC.

The chain joins TRBV20-1 to TRBJ2-7, with 10 bases lining up with TRBD1. After removal of 0 bases from V and 3 bases from J, the junction contained 11 bases not matched to a gene. The CDR3 sequence is 17 residues long. Germline loops: CDR1 DFQATT, CDR2 SNEGSKA (reference sequence). Here the CDR3 DNA reads TGCAGTGCTAGAGATATTAGCGAGACAGGGGGCTACTACGAGCAGTACTTC. As protein: CSARDISETGGYYEQYF.

This clonotype was counted between two and nine times. The junction differs from germline at one of its ends, possibly a read error. The chain joins TRBV14 to TRBJ2-3, with 14 bases that match TRBD2. Germline CDR1 reads SGHDN; CDR2 reads FVKESK. This CDR3 spans 19 amino acids. The CDR3: CDSSQDLLIGLAGGGTQYF. CDR3 sequence (DNA): TGTGACAGCAGCCAAGATCTCTTGATAGGACTAGCGGGGGGCGGTACGCAGTATTTT.

This clonotype turned up a few times. J is TRBJ2-3 and V is TRBV29-1; D not resolved. Looked up from germline, CDR1 is SQVTM and CDR2 is ANQGSEA. Trimming left V 7 bases short and J 6 bases short, with 14 bases between. The CDR3 has 12 amino acids. The CDR3 region is CSAYHLPDTQYF. The CDR3 nucleotides are TGCAGCGCCTACCACCTCCCTGATACGCAGTATTTT.

This chain joins TRBV27 and TRBJ2-3; 12 bases line up with TRBD2. The V segment lost 2 bases and the J segment 3 bases; nucleotides outside the gene matches: 12. The CDR3 is made up of 19 amino acids. Germline V gene data show CDR1 as MNHEY and CDR2 as SMNVEV (reference sequence). In DNA form, the CDR3 reads TGTGCCAGCAGTTTAGAGTCTAGCGGGGGGGCCTTAGGTACAGATACGCAGTATTTT. Translation: CASSLESSGGALGTDTQYF.

This clonotype was found once. This chain links TRBV4-3 with TRBJ1-5, with a tentative D call TRBD1 (5 bases). The V gene lost 0 bases and the J gene lost 11 bases, with 11 bases spanning the gap. The CDR3 length is 13 residues. Germline-derived CDR1 and CDR2 are LGHNA and YSLEER. CDR3: CASSQDLTGTQHF. The CDR3 bases are TGCGCCAGCAGCCAAGATCTCACAGGTACCCAGCATTTT.

The chain couples TRBV28 to TRBJ1-1, with 10 nucleotides matching TRBD1. The CDR3 totals 14 residues. Per the germline V gene, CDR1 is MDHEN and CDR2 is SYDVKM. J gave up 6 bases and V 5 bases, and 6 bases lay outside the gene matches. CDR3 region: CASSQTGGSPEAFF. CDR3 nucleotides: TGTGCCAGCAGTCAGACAGGGGGCTCTCCTGAAGCTTTCTTT.

This chain joins TRBV20-1 and TRBJ2-5; 7 positions match TRBD2. The J call may be in error: the DNA end matches TRBJ2-7 better. This CDR3 contains 15 residues. Germline lookup yields CDR1 DFQATT and CDR2 SNEGSKA (reference sequence). The CDR3 nucleotides read TGCAGTGCTAGAGATTTAAAGCGGGGCATTCACGAGCAGTACTTC. Translating gives CSARDLKRGIHEQYF.

The chain has TRBV7-9 and TRBJ1-3, with no clear D. The CDR3 loop spans 14 amino acids. Germline CDR1 SEHNR, CDR2 FQNEAQ (reference sequence). V was clipped by 2 bases and J by 1 base, with 6 bases between them. The CDR3 nucleotides read TGTGCCAGCAGCTTATTCCCTTCTGGAAACACCATATATTTT. It encodes CASSLFPSGNTIYF.

A few counts support this clonotype. The chain couples TRBV12-3 or TRBV12-4 to TRBJ1-2; tentative D call: TRBD1 (5 bases). This CDR3 comprises 13 residues. V shed 2 bases and J shed 12 bases, with 16 bases lying between them. CDR3 sequence: CASSLMGRGGHTF. In DNA form, the CDR3 reads TGTGCCAGCAGTTTAATGGGGCGGGGAGGCCACACCTTC.

This clonotype was seen ten or more times. The chain couples TRBV7-9 to TRBJ2-1; 7 nucleotides line up with TRBD1. Germline V lookup: CDR1 SEHNR, CDR2 FQNEAQ (reference sequence). J gave up 0 bases and V 2 bases, and 4 bases lay outside the gene matches. There are 16 residues in the CDR3. CDR3 sequence: CASSLRGQSSYNEQFF. The CDR3 DNA sequence: TGTGCCAGCAGCTTAAGGGGACAGAGCTCCTACAATGAGCAGTTCTTC.

A remark on this clonotype: One end of the junction is discordant with germline, which a read error may explain. The rearrangement uses TRBV24-1 and TRBJ2-2; no reliable D call. Germline V gives CDR1 KGHDR, CDR2 SFDVKD. The length of the CDR3 is 14 residues. CDR3 loop: CTTSDLRDTGELFF. The CDR3 DNA follows: TGTACCACCAGTGATTTGCGAGACACCGGGGAGCTGTTTTTT.